The clone carrying this T cell receptor (beta chain) was seen a single time. What it recognizes is unknown. Per the germline V gene, CDR1 is MNHNS and CDR2 is SASEGT. The ends lost 0 bases at V and 1 base at J; junction bases unmatched: 5. The CDR3 has 16 residues. Assay: immunoSEQ multiplex PCR; the TCRdb copy retains only in-frame clones and omits some. Of more than 60,000 clones in the sample, over 70% were seen once. These data belong to a study of vaccination effects on CD4 cells after COVID-19. The authors isolated CD4+ T cells after around 9 days of culture. Participants were given two doses of BNT162b2 or mRNA-1273 vaccine.

V is TRBV6-1 and J is TRBJ2-7; 8 positions agree with TRBD2. The input for sequencing was CD4+ T cells from PBMCs cultured without peptide, taken after COVID-19 vaccination. The sequence was collected from a human donor who received a COVID-19 vaccine. CDR3 DNA: TGTGCCAGCAGTGAAGCCTTTAGCGGGGTTTCCTACGAGCAGTACGTC. Translation gives CASSEAFSGVSYEQYV.